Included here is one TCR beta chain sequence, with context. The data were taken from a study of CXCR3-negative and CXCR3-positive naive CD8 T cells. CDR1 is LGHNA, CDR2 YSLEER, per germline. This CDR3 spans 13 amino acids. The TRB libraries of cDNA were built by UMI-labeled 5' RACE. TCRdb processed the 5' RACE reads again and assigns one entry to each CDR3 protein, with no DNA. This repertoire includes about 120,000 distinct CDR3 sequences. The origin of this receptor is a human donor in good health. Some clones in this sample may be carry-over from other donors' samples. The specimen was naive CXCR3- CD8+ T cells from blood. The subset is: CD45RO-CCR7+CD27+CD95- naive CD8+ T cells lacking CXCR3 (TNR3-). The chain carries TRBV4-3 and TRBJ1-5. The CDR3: CASSQDVERPQHF.